What follows are 3 T cell receptor beta chains derived from one specimen sequenced in a study of CD8 T cells in ankylosing spondylitis. TCRdb redid the calling of the 5' RACE reads with MiXCR, one entry per CDR3 protein. This table has about 350,000 distinct CDR3 sequences, more than 20% appearing once. The specimen sequenced was blood, either unsorted or a sorted T cell fraction (not recorded which). The receptor source for this set is a male donor with ankylosing spondylitis or in good health (not recorded which).

This rearrangement joins TRBV7-6 to TRBJ2-7; D is possibly TRBD2 (5 bases). Germline V CDR1 and CDR2: SGHVS, FNYEAQ. The length of the CDR3 is 15 residues. Trimming pared 1 base from V and 5 bases from J, leaving 15 bases between. CDR3 protein: CASSLGSGISNEQYF. The DNA of the CDR3 is TGTGCCAGCAGCTTAGGGTCCGGGATATCCAACGAGCAGTACTTC.

This clonotype came up many times. The genes are TRBV20-1 and TRBJ2-3, with D maybe TRBD1 (6 bases). The CDR3 totals 14 residues. Trimming stripped 5 bases from V and 3 bases from J, with 15 bases between. Germline V CDR1 and CDR2: DFQATT, SNEGSKA (reference sequence). The CDR3 region is CSAGRGRITDTQYF. The CDR3 DNA reads as TGCAGTGCTGGCAGGGGCAGGATAACAGATACGCAGTATTTT.

The chain is built from TRBV7-9 and TRBJ2-7; 8 bases match TRBD1. The trim removed 4 bases at V and 3 bases at J, leaving 8 bases unmatched. Germline V gives CDR1 SEHNR, CDR2 FQNEAQ (reference sequence). The CDR3 consists of 15 residues. In nucleotides, the CDR3 is TGTGCCAGCAGCTCAGCAGACAGGGGCAACTACGAGCAGTACTTC. It yields the protein CASSSADRGNYEQYF.